These 12 T cell receptor beta chains share one sample of origin, sequenced in a study of T cells in women clearing cervical HPV infection (dated by TCRdb to between 2017 and 2018). The library was built by means of the immunoSEQ multiplex PCR assay. Held by TCRdb, this immuneACCESS table contains in-frame sequences only and omits some clones. Under half of the omission traces to an unresolved V gene where checked; the cause of the rest is unknown. In this sample's table one finds roughly 28,000 clones. The ten top clones hold about 2.8% of the sample. The sequencing input was blood buffy coat. All receptors come from a woman aged 18-70 years with a cervical HPV16 infection that either progressed to CIN3+ or cleared (not recorded which).

Worth noting for this clone: The read halts 3 residues ahead of the CDR3 end, with the missing end drawn from the germline J gene. Other DNA sequences from this sample encode an identical CDR3 as well. This rearrangement joins TRBV11-3 to TRBJ2-1; 10 bases fit TRBD2. V was clipped by 1 base and J by 5 bases; unmatched bases: 2. The CDR3 loop spans 15 amino acids. Germline CDR1 is SGHNT and CDR2 is YENEEA. The CDR3 reads CASSLASGGHNEQFF. The sequenced part of the CDR3 DNA is TGTGCCAGCAGCTTAGCTAGCGGGGGTCACAATGAG.

In regard to this clone: Read data end 3 residues before the CDR3 end; the end is taken from the germline J gene. This chain joins TRBV18 and TRBJ2-7; no clear D gene. CDR3 length: 13 residues. Trimming cost V 0 bases and J 4 bases, with 7 bases left between them. The germline V gene encodes CDR1 KGHSH and CDR2 LQKENI. Partial CDR3 DNA: TGTGCCAGCTCACCACCTCTCGGGTACGAG. Its translation is CASSPPLGYE. The CDR3, in full, reads CASSPPLGYEQYF. The complete variable domain, with remaining parts taken from reference TRBV18 and TRBJ2-7, reads NAGVMQNPRHLVRRRGQEARLRCSPMKGHSHVYWYRQLPEEGLKFMVYLQKENIIDESGMPKERFSAEFPKEGPSILRIQQVVRGDSAAYFCASSPPLGYEQYFGPGTRLTVT.

A note on this clone: The read halts 3 residues ahead of the CDR3 end, with the missing end drawn from the germline J gene. The chain links TRBV30 to TRBJ2-7, with TRBD2 matching over 7 bases. The germline CDR1 and CDR2 sequences are GTSNPN and SVGIG (reference sequence). V was pared by 1 base and J by 2 bases, with 8 bases of the junction left unmatched. There are 15 residues in the CDR3. CDR3 DNA, as far as it was read: TGTGCCTGGAGTGCCCCTCCCGGACTAGCCTACGAG. Its protein is CAWSAPPGLAYE. From start to end, the CDR3 is CAWSAPPGLAYEQYF.

The CDR3 loop reads CASSFGTGDYEQYF. Partial CDR3 DNA: TGCGCCAGCAGCTTCGGGACAGGGGACTACGAG. The V call is TRBV5-1, the J call TRBJ2-7; 10 bases agree with TRBD1. The sequenced fragment ends 3 residues before the CDR3 boundary, so the rest is inferred from the germline J gene. The ends lost 2 bases at V and 3 bases at J; junction bases unmatched: 2. From germline, CDR1 is SGHRS and CDR2 YFSETQ. The CDR3 runs to 14 residues.

Turning to this clone: The read falls 3 residues short of the CDR3 end, and the missing part is taken from the germline J gene. The chain uses TRBV12-3 or TRBV12-4 and TRBJ1-2, with 11 bases aligning to TRBD1. The V segment lost 5 bases and the J segment 7 bases; nucleotides outside the gene matches: 0. The CDR3 runs to 12 residues. CDR3 protein: CASSGQGAGYTF. The sequenced part of the CDR3 DNA is TGTGCCAGCAGTGGACAGGGGGCTGGC.

As to this clone: The read falls 3 residues short of the CDR3 end, and the missing part is taken from the germline J gene. The gene calls are TRBV5-1 and TRBJ1-2, with D tentatively TRBD1 (6 bases). The CDR3 is made up of 12 amino acids. Trimming took 4 bases from V and 6 from J, leaving 10 bases between them. Germline CDR1 reads SGHRS; CDR2 reads YFSETQ. CDR3 sequence reads: CASSQYRDGYTF. The part of the CDR3 DNA that was read is TGCGCCAGCAGCCAATACAGGGATGGC. Full variable domain (missing parts from reference TRBV5-1 and TRBJ1-2): KAGVTQTPRYLIKTRGQQVTLSCSPISGHRSVSWYQQTPGQGLQFLFEYFSETQRNKGNFPGRFSGRQFSNSRSEMNVSTLELGDSALYLCASSQYRDGYTFGSGTRLTVV.

The CDR3 is CASSLERAGGEKLFF. The sequenced CDR3 bases are TGTGCCAGCAGCTTAGAGAGGGCAGGGGGGGAAAAA. This chain joins TRBV7-8 and TRBJ1-4; 7 bases match TRBD1. The CDR3 end lies 3 residues beyond the end of the read and is filled in from the germline J gene. Per germline, CDR1 SGHVS and CDR2 FQNEAQ. Trimming took 1 base from V and 8 from J; bases not matched to a gene: 7. There are 15 residues in the CDR3.

Of note for this clone: The read stops 3 residues short of the end of the CDR3; the missing end is completed from the germline J gene. The chain is built from TRBV6-4 and TRBJ2-2, with D possibly TRBD1 on 6 matching bases. Germline V gene lookup returns CDR1 MRHNA and CDR2 SNTAGT. V was pared by 5 bases and J by 9 bases, with 19 bases between. CDR3 length equals 15 residues. The CDR3: CASSRQADPRRELFF. Incomplete CDR3 DNA: TGTGCCAGCAGTCGACAGGCCGATCCCCGCCGGGAG.

For this clone: With the read ending 3 residues before the CDR3 end, the germline J gene is used to fill in that end. The rearrangement uses TRBV20-1 and TRBJ2-7, with D possibly matching TRBD2 (7 bases). Trimming took 4 bases from V and 3 from J, leaving 22 bases between them. The germline V gene encodes CDR1 DFQATT and CDR2 SNEGSKA (reference sequence). This CDR3 contains 16 residues. The sequenced part of the CDR3 DNA is TGCAGTGCTATACACCCTAAAACAGGGAGGGACTACGAG. Its protein product is CSAIHPKTGRDYE. The entire CDR3 reads CSAIHPKTGRDYEQYF.

Turning to this clone: The read finishes 3 residues shy of the CDR3 end, and the germline J gene is used to complete it. V and J are TRBV27 and TRBJ2-7, with TRBD1 matching over 8 bases. V dropped 6 bases and J dropped 2; count of bases not matched to a gene: 9. This CDR3 is built from 15 residues. Per the germline V gene, CDR1 is MNHEY and CDR2 is SMNVEV (reference sequence). The CDR3 sequence is CASSRGPDRAYEQYF. The DNA read from the CDR3 is TGTGCCAGCAGCAGGGGGCCGGACAGAGCCTACGAG.

About this clone itself: The CDR3 end is not reached by the read, which stops 3 residues before it; the germline J gene fills it in. This chain uses TRBV20-1 with TRBJ2-3; TRBD2 matches at 10 bases. This CDR3 is 16 amino acids long. Germline V gene sequence: CDR1 DFQATT, CDR2 SNEGSKA (reference sequence). The junction had 11 bases not matched to a gene; V was cut back by 6 bases and J by 2 bases. The covered CDR3 bases are TGCAGTGCCCACCCAATAGCGGGAGGAATCACAGATACG. Its translation is CSAHPIAGGITDT. The CDR3, in full, reads CSAHPIAGGITDTQYF.

Comments on this clone: Read data end 3 residues before the CDR3 end; the end is taken from the germline J gene. The chain combines TRBV20-1 with TRBJ2-1, with D possibly being TRBD2 (6 bases). Trimming removed 5 bases from V and 2 bases from J, with 13 bases in between. Looked up from germline, CDR1 is DFQATT and CDR2 is SNEGSKA (reference sequence). This CDR3 region has 14 residues. The CDR3 spells CSAFQPGAYNEQFF. The CDR3 DNA, read in part, is TGCAGTGCTTTTCAACCGGGGGCCTACAATGAG.